The clone carrying this T cell receptor (beta chain) occurred a few times. The data belong to a study of T-cell memory formation after mild COVID-19. Study-level information: Most TCR clusters belonged to a single donor.

V was trimmed by 7 bases and J by 2 bases, leaving 14 bases between them. The germline gives CDR1 SEHNR, CDR2 FQNEAQ (reference sequence). The CDR3 consists of 14 residues. TCRdb ran MiXCR on the 5' RACE reads and lists one entry per CDR3 protein. Of some 600,000 distinct CDR3 sequences listed, roughly 17% are singletons. J is TRBJ2-5 and V is TRBV7-9; D assignment may be TRBD1 or TRBD2 (5 bases each). Sequenced sample: PBMCs or a T cell subset sorted from them (not recorded which). The sequence derives from an adult woman who had mild COVID-19 (a few samples of this study predate the infection). Cell type and time point are not known. The CDR3 here is CASTYRGGQETQYF. The CDR3 nucleotides are TGTGCCAGCACCTATCGGGGCGGGCAAGAGACCCAGTACTTC.